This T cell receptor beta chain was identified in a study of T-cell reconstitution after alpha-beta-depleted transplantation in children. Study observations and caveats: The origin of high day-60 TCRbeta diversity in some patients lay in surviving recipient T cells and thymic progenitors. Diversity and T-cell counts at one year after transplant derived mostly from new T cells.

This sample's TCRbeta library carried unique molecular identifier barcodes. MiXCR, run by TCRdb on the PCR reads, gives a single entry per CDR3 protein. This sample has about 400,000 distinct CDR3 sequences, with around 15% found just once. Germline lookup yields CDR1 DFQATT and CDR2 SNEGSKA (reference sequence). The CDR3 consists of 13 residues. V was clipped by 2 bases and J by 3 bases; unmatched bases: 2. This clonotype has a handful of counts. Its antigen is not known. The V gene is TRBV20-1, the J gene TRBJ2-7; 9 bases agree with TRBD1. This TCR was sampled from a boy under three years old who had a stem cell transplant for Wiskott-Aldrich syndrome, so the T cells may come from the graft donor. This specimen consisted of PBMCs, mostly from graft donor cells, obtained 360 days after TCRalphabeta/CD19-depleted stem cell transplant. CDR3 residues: CSARRTGVYEQYF. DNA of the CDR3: TGCAGTGCTAGAAGGACAGGGGTCTACGAGCAGTACTTC.